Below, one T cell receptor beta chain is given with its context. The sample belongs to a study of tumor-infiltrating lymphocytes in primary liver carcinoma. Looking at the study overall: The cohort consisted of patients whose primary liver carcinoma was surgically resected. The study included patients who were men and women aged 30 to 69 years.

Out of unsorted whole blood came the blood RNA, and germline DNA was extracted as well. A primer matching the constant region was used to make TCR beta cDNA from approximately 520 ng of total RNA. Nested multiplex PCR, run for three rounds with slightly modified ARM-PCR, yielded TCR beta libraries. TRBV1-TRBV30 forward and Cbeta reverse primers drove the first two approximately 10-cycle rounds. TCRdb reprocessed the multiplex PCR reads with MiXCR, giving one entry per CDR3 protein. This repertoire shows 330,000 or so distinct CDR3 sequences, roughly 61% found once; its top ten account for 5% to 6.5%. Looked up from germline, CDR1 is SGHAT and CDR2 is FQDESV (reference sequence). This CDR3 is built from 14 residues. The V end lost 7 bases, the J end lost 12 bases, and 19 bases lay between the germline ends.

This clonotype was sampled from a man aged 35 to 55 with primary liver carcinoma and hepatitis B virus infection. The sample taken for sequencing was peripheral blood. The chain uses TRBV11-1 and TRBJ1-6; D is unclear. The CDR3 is CASNLSVGALPLHF. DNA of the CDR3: TGTGCCAGCAACTTGTCGGTCGGTGCGTTACCCCTCCACTTT.